The present TCR beta chain was sequenced within a study of blood T cell repertoires in COVID-19. Study context: Samples of COVID-19 (acute and convalescent) were obtained from the United States, Italy and Spain. PBMCs, B-cell-depleted T cells, or T cells provided the cDNA or gDNA that made up the material.

Only in-frame clones appear in the TCRdb table, and some are missing; sequencing was by immunoSEQ multiplex PCR. The sample comprises 77,000 or so clones, roughly 76% of which are singletons, and around 27% rests with the top ten. The CDR3 sequence is 12 residues long. Looked up from germline, CDR1 is GTSNPN and CDR2 is SVGIG (reference sequence). Trimming at V came to 0 bases and at J to 6 bases, leaving 0 bases not matched to a gene. This clonotype was sampled from a woman older than 75 with active or convalescent COVID-19. V is TRBV30 and J is TRBJ2-3; 7 bases map to TRBD1. The source material was peripheral blood. The CDR3 DNA is TGTGCCTGGAGTGTACAGGGGGATACGCAGTATTTT. Translation gives CAWSVQGDTQYF.